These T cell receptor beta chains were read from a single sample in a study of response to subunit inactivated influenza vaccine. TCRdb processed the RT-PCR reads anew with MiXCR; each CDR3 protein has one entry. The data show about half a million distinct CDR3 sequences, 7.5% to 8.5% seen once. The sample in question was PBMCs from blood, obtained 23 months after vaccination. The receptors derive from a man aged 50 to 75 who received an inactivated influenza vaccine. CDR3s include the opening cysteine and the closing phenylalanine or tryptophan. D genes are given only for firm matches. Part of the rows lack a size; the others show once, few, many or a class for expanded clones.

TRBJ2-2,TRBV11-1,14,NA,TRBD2,TGTGCCAGCGCCCGGCGGGAGGGCCACGGGGAGCTGTTTTTT,CASARREGHGELFF
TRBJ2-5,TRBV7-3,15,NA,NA,TGTGCCAGCAGCTTAGGTGGGGTGGACCAAGAGACCCAGTACTTC,CASSLGGVDQETQYF
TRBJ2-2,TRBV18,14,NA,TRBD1,TGTGCCAGCTCACAATCACAGGGGACCGGGGAGCTGTTTTTT,CASSQSQGTGELFF
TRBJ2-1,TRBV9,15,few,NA,TGTGCCAGCAGTCGTAGCTGGAACTCCTACAATGAGCAGTTCTTC,CASSRSWNSYNEQFF
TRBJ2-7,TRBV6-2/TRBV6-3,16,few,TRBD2,TGTGCCAGCAGTTCCCTGACTAGCGGACCACTCTACGAGCAGTACTTC,CASSSLTSGPLYEQYF
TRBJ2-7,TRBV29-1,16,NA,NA,TGCAGCGTTTGGGGGGGCCCTGCTTCTTCCTCCTACGAGCAGTACTTC,CSVWGGPASSSYEQYF
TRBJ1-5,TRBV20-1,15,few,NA,TGCAGTGCTAGAGATCAGGGGTATAGCAATCAGCCCCAGCATTTT,CSARDQGYSNQPQHF
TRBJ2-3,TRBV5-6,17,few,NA,TGTGCCAGCAGCTTGGCCCGACTAGGGTATTCCCCAGATACGCAGTATTTT,CASSLARLGYSPDTQYF
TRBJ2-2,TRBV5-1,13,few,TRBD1,TGCGCCAGCAGAAGCCAGGGGGACGGGGAGCTGTTTTTT,CASRSQGDGELFF
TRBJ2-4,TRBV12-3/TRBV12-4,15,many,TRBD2,TGTGCCAGCAGCCACCGGGTGGGCGGGGGAGACATTCAGTACTTC,CASSHRVGGGDIQYF
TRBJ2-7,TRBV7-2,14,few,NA,TGTGCCAGCAGCTCCTCCTCGGCGGCTTACGAGCAGTACTTC,CASSSSSAAYEQYF
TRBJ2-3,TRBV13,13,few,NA,TGTGCCAGCAGCTTAGTTCCGGGAGATACGCAGTATTTT,CASSLVPGDTQYF
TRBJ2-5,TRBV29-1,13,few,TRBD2,TGCAGCGTTGAGCTAGCGGGGGGCTCGGCCCAGTACTTC,CSVELAGGSAQYF
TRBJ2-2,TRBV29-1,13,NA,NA,TGCAGCGTTTTAGCGGAAAACACCGGGGAGCTGTTTTTT,CSVLAENTGELFF
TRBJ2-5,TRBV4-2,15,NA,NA,TGTGCCAGCAGCCAAGACGTTACATCCCAAGAGACCCAGTACTTC,CASSQDVTSQETQYF